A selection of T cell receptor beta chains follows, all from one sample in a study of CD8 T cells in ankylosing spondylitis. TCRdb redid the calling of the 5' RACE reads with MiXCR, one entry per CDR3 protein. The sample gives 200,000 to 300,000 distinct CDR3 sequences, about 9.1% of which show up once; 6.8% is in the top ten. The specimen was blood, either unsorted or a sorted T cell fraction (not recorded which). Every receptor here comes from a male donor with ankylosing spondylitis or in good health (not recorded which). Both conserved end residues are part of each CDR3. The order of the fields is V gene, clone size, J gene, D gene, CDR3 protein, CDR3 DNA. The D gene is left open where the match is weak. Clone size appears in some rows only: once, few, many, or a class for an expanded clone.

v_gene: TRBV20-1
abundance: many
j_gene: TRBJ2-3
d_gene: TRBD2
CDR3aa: CSASPDLAGGPTDTQYF
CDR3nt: TGCAGTGCTAGCCCAGACCTAGCGGGAGGGCCAACAGATACGCAGTATTTT

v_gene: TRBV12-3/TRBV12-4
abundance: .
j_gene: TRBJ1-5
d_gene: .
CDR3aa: CASSSDSSNQPQHF
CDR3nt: TGTGCCAGCAGTTCTGACTCAAGCAATCAGCCCCAGCATTTT

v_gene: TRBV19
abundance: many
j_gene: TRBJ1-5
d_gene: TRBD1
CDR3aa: CASSIDREQPQHF
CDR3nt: TGTGCCAGTAGTATCGACAGGGAGCAGCCCCAGCATTTT

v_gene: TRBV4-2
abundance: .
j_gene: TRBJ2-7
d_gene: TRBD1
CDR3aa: CASSPKTGGGLYEQYF
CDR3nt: TGTGCCAGCAGCCCTAAGACAGGGGGTGGCCTTTACGAGCAGTACTTC

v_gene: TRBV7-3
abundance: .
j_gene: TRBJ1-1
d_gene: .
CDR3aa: CASSLTARRGETRNTEAFF
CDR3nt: TGTGCCAGCAGCTTAACTGCCCGGCGTGGGGAGACACGCAACACTGAAGCTTTCTTT

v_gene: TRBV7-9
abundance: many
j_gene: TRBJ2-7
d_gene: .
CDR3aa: CASSTGTVPYEQYF
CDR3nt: TGTGCCAGCAGCACCGGGACTGTCCCCTACGAGCAGTACTTC

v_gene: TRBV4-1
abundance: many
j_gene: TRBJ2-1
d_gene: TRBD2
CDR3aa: CASSQGGLAGGSYNEQFF
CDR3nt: TGCGCCAGCAGCCAAGGAGGGCTTGCGGGAGGTTCCTACAATGAGCAGTTCTTC

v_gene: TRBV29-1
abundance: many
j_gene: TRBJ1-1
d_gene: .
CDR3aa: CSVVLRTANTEAFF
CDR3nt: TGCAGCGTTGTGTTAAGGACAGCGAACACTGAAGCTTTCTTT

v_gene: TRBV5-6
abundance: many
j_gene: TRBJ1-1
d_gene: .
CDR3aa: CASSSTVNTEAFF
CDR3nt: TGTGCCAGCAGCTCCACAGTGAACACTGAAGCTTTCTTT

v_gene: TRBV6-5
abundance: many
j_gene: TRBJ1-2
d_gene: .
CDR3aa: CASRNPRNNIYGYTF
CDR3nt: TGTGCCAGCAGGAACCCGAGGAATAACATTTATGGCTACACCTTC

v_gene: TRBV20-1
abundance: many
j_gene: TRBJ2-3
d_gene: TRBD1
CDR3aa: CSAQGGYSTDTQYF
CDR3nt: TGCAGTGCTCAAGGGGGCTATAGCACAGATACGCAGTATTTT

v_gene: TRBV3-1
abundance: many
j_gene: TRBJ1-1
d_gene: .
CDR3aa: CASSRSGGNTEAFF
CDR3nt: TGTGCCAGCAGCCGGTCCGGTGGTAACACTGAAGCTTTCTTT

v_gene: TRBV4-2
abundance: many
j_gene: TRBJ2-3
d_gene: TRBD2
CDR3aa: CASSRGEGSSTDTQYF
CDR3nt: TGTGCCAGCAGCCGGGGGGAGGGGTCTAGCACAGATACGCAGTATTTT

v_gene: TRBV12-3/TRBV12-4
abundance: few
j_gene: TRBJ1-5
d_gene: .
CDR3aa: CASSLEAGFQPQHF
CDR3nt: TGTGCCAGCAGCCTGGAGGCAGGGTTTCAGCCCCAGCATTTT

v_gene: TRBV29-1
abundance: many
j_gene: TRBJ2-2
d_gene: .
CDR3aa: CSVWGVTGELFF
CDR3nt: TGCAGCGTGTGGGGGGTTACCGGGGAGCTGTTTTTT

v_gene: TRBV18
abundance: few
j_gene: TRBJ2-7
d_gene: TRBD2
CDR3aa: CASSPPGRGYEQYF
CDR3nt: TGTGCCAGCTCACCACCGGGGAGGGGTTACGAGCAGTACTTC

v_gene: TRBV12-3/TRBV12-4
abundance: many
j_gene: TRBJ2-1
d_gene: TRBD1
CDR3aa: CASRGDRGYNEQFF
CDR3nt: TGTGCCAGCAGGGGGGACAGGGGGTACAATGAGCAGTTCTTC

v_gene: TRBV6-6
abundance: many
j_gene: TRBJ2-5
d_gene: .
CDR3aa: CASRLTNQETQYF
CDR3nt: TGTGCCAGCAGGCTGACAAACCAAGAGACCCAGTACTTC

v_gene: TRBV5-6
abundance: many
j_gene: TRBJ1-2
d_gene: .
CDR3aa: CASSLGGGYGYTF
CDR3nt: TGTGCCAGCAGCTTGGGTGGCGGCTATGGCTACACCTTC

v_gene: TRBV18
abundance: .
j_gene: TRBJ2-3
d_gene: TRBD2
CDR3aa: CASSPTLTSGGTDTQYF
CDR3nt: TGTGCCAGCTCACCAACGCTCACTAGCGGGGGAACAGATACGCAGTATTTT

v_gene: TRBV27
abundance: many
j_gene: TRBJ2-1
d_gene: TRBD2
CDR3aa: CASSFLSVGGNEQFF
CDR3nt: TGTGCCAGCAGTTTCCTCTCGGTGGGGGGGAATGAGCAGTTCTTC

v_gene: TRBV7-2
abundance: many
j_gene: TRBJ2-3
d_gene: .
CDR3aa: CASSFYVTDTQYF
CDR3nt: TGTGCCAGCAGCTTCTATGTCACAGATACGCAGTATTTT

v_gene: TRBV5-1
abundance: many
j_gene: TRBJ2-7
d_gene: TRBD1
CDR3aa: CASAVSGTAIYEQYF
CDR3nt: TGCGCCAGCGCCGTCTCCGGGACAGCGATCTACGAGCAGTACTTC

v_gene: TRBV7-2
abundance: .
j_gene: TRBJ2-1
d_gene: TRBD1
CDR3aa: CASSFSEGQINNEQFF
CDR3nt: TGTGCCAGCAGCTTTTCAGAGGGACAGATAAACAATGAGCAGTTCTTC

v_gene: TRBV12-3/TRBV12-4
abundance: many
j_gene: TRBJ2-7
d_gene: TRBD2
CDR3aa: CASSFSTGLAGDYEQYF
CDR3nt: TGTGCCAGCAGTTTCAGCACCGGGCTAGCGGGAGATTACGAGCAGTACTTC

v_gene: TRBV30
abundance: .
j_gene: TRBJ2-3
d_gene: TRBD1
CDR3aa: CAWGPQGADTQYF
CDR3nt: TGTGCCTGGGGCCCACAGGGGGCAGATACGCAGTATTTT

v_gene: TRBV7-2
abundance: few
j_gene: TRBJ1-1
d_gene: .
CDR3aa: CASSLSGGAHTEAFF
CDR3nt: TGTGCCAGCAGCTTATCCGGGGGCGCGCACACTGAAGCTTTCTTT

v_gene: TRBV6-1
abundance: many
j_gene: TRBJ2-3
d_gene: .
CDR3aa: CASSVSRDTQYF
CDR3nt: TGTGCCAGCAGTGTCAGCCGGGATACGCAGTATTTT

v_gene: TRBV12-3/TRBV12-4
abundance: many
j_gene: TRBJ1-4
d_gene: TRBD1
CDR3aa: CASSFGTGKGDEKLFF
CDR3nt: TGTGCCAGCAGTTTCGGGACAGGGAAGGGGGATGAAAAACTGTTTTTT

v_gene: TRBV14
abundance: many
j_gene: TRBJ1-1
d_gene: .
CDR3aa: CASSPLRQANTEAFF
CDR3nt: TGTGCCAGCAGCCCTCTACGACAGGCAAACACTGAAGCTTTCTTT

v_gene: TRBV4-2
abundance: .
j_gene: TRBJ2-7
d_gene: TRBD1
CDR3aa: CASSQGNFDRGYEQYF
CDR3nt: TGTGCCAGCAGCCAAGGGAATTTCGACAGGGGGTACGAGCAGTACTTC

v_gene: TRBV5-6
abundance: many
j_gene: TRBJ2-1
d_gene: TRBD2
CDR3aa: CASRTGYLLAGYNEQFF
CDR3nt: TGTGCCAGCAGGACGGGGTATCTCCTAGCGGGATACAATGAGCAGTTCTTC

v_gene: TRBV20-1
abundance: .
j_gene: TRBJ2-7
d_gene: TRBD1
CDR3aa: CSATLRTGAYEQYF
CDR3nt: TGCAGTGCTACCCTTCGGACAGGGGCCTACGAGCAGTACTTC

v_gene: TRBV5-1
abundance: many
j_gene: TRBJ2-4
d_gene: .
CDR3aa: CASSLDLQRIAKNIQYF
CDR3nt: TGCGCCAGCAGCTTGGACCTCCAAAGAATAGCCAAAAACATTCAGTACTTC

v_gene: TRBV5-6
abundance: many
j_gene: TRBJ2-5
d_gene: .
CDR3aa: CASSSKYWYQETQYF
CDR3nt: TGTGCCAGCAGCTCTAAATACTGGTACCAAGAGACCCAGTACTTC

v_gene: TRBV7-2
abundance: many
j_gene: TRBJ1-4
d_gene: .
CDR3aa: CASNSGLSGEKLFF
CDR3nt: TGTGCCAGCAACTCAGGGCTTAGCGGTGAAAAACTGTTTTTT

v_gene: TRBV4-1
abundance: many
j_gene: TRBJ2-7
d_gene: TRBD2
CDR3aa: CASSLGLATSYEQYF
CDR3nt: TGCGCCAGCAGCCTGGGACTAGCGACCTCCTACGAGCAGTACTTC

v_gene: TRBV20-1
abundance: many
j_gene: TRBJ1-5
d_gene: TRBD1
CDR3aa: CSATGTASNQPQHF
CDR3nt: TGCAGTGCTACTGGGACAGCTAGCAATCAGCCCCAGCATTTT

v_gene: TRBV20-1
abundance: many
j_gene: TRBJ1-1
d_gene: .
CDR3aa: CSARGQRVRPPPAFF
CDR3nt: TGCAGTGCTAGAGGACAAAGGGTACGACCACCTCCCGCTTTCTTT

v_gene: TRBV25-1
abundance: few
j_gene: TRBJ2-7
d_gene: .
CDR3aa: CASSDPDWIGSYEQYF
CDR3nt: TGTGCCAGCAGTGATCCCGACTGGATTGGCTCCTACGAGCAGTACTTC

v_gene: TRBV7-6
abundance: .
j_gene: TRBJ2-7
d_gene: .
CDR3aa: CASSLGSFYEQYF
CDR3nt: TGTGCCAGCAGCTTGGGCTCCTTCTACGAGCAGTACTTC

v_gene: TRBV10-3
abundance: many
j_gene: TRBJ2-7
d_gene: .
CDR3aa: CAISEPTESSYEQYF
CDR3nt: TGTGCCATCAGTGAGCCGACAGAGAGCTCCTACGAGCAGTACTTC

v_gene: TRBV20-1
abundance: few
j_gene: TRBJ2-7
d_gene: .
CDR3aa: CSAAPTTDSHEQYF
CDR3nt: TGCAGTGCAGCCCCCACGACCGACAGCCACGAGCAGTACTTC

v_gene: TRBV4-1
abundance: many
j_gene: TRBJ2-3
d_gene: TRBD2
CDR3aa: CASSQDWLGPGLAGASTDTQYF
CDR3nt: TGCGCCAGCAGCCAAGATTGGCTGGGACCGGGACTAGCGGGCGCTAGCACAGATACGCAGTATTTT

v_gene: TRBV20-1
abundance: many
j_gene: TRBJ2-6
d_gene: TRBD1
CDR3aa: CSARVSGTEDSGANVLTF
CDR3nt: TGCAGTGCTAGAGTCTCCGGGACAGAAGACTCTGGGGCCAACGTCCTGACTTTC

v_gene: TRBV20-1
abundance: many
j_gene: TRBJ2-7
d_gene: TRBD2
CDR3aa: CSAIEAGGFRYEQYF
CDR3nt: TGCAGTGCTATTGAGGCGGGGGGCTTTCGGTACGAGCAGTACTTC

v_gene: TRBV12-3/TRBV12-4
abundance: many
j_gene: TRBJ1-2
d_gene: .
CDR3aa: CASSLGSYGYTF
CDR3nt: TGTGCCAGCAGTTTAGGTTCCTATGGCTACACCTTC

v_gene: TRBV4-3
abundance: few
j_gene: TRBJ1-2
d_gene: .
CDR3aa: CASSGIGYGYTF
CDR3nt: TGCGCCAGCTCGGGGATAGGCTATGGCTACACCTTC

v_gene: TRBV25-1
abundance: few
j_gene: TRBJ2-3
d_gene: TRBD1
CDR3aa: CASSGVRDRAVTDTQYF
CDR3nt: TGTGCCAGCAGTGGAGTAAGGGACAGGGCCGTAACAGATACGCAGTATTTT

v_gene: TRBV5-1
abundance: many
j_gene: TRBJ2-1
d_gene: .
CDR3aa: CASSPGGEQFF
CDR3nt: TGCGCCAGCAGCCCTGGGGGTGAGCAGTTCTTC

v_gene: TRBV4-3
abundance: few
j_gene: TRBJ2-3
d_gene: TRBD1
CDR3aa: CASSQGDRRTDTQYF
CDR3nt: TGCGCCAGCAGCCAAGGGGACAGGCGCACAGATACGCAGTATTTT

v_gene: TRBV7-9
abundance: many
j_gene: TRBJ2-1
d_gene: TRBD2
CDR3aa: CASSLWTSGREQFF
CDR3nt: TGTGCCAGCAGCTTGTGGACTAGCGGGAGGGAGCAGTTCTTC

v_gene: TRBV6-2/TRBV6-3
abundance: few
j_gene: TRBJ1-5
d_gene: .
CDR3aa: CASKTGPISNQPQHF
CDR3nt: TGTGCCAGCAAGACAGGACCCATTAGCAATCAGCCCCAGCATTTT

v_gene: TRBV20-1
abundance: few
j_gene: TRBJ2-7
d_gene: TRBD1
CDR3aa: CSALDQDRASYEQYF
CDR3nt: TGCAGTGCCCTTGACCAGGACAGGGCCTCCTACGAGCAGTACTTC

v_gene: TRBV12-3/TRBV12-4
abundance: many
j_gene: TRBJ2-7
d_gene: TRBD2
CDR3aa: CASSGTGLPYEQYF
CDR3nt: TGTGCCAGCAGCGGGACGGGACTACCCTACGAGCAGTACTTC

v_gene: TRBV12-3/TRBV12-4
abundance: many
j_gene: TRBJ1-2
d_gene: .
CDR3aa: CASSFWDGVNYGYTF
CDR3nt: TGTGCCAGCAGTTTTTGGGACGGCGTTAACTATGGCTACACCTTC